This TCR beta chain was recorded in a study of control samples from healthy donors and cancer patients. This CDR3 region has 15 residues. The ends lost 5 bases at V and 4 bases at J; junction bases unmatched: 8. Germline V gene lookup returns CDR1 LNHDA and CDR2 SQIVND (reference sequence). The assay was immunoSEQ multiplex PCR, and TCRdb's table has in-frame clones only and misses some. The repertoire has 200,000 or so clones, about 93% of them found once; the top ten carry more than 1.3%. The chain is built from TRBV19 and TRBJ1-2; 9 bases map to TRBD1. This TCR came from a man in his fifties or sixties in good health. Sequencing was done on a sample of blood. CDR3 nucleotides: TGTGCCAGTAGTGTAAACAGGGGGCTCGGCTATGGCTACACCTTC. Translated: CASSVNRGLGYGYTF.